Below, 30 T cell receptor beta chains from the same sample are listed, as sequenced in a study of T cell responses to AZD1222 COVID-19 vaccine. The table came from immunoSEQ multiplex PCR; TCRdb's copy has only in-frame clones and leaves some out. The table includes 140,000 to 150,000 clones, over 85% detected once. The sequencing here drew on peripheral blood, taken on day 0 of AZD1222 vaccination. These receptors all come from an adult in good health.

The V gene is TRBV7-9, the J gene TRBJ2-7, with 11 bases aligning to TRBD2. The germline V gene has CDR1 SEHNR and CDR2 FQNEAQ (reference sequence). The trim removed 3 bases at V and 3 bases at J, leaving 4 bases unmatched. The CDR3 has 15 amino acids. The CDR3 reads CASSFSGRAHYEQYF. Written as DNA, the CDR3 is TGTGCCAGCAGCTTTAGCGGGAGGGCCCACTACGAGCAGTACTTC.

This sequence joins TRBV5-1 and TRBJ2-7; D gene ambiguous. CDR3 length equals 13 residues. Germline V lookup: CDR1 SGHRS, CDR2 YFSETQ. V was pared by 2 bases and J by 2 bases, with 8 bases between. The CDR3 nucleotides read TGCGCCAGCAGCTTTTCTGCGCCCTACGAGCAGTACTTC. Residues: CASSFSAPYEQYF.

The CDR3 is CASSLGGHNTGELFF. The CDR3, as DNA: TGCGCCAGCAGCCTTGGGGGGCACAACACCGGGGAGCTGTTTTTT. V gene TRBV5-1 combines with J gene TRBJ2-2; D assignment may be TRBD1 or TRBD2 (6 bases each). Trimming stripped 4 bases from V and 2 bases from J, with 12 bases between. This CDR3 contains 15 residues. Germline V gene lookup returns CDR1 SGHRS and CDR2 YFSETQ.

V and J are TRBV5-1 and TRBJ1-2; 8 bases are shared with TRBD1. V dropped 5 bases and J dropped 8; count of bases not matched to a gene: 14. Germline V lookup: CDR1 SGHRS, CDR2 YFSETQ. The CDR3 is made up of 15 amino acids. CDR3 loop: CASSVGTGSAGGYTF. For the CDR3, the DNA is TGCGCCAGCAGTGTGGGGACAGGCTCAGCTGGGGGCTACACCTTC.

The CDR3 DNA follows: TGTGCCTGGAGTCGCCATCCCCAAGCTTTCTTT. Translated: CAWSRHPQAFF. The chain uses TRBV30 and TRBJ1-1; D gene ambiguous. CDR1 GTSNPN and CDR2 SVGIG come from the germline V gene (reference sequence). This CDR3 spans 11 amino acids. Trimming cost V 2 bases and J 9 bases, with 10 bases left between them.

The rearrangement uses TRBV4-1 and TRBJ2-6; possible D gene TRBD1, 6 bases. The CDR3 is 18 amino acids. The germline V and J ends were trimmed by 5 bases and 1 base, with 18 bases remaining between them. Per germline, CDR1 MGHRA and CDR2 YSYEKL. CDR3 in DNA: TGCGCCAGCAGCGCTCCGGGACAAAAAATTTCTGGGGCCAACGTCCTGACTTTC. Translation gives CASSAPGQKISGANVLTF.

The rearrangement uses TRBV5-4 and TRBJ2-4; possible D gene TRBD1, 8 bases. Deletions cut 4 bases from V and 2 bases from J, with 22 bases between. The CDR3 runs 18 residues. Germline loops: CDR1 SGHNT, CDR2 YYREEE (reference sequence). The CDR3 region is CASSPGGHRGNPKNIQYF. In DNA form, the CDR3 reads TGTGCCAGCAGCCCGGGGGGCCACAGGGGGAACCCCAAAAACATTCAGTACTTC. The full variable domain, with the rest looked up from reference TRBV5-4 and TRBJ2-4, is ETGVTQSPTHLIKTRGQQVTLRCSSQSGHNTVSWYQQALGQGPQFIFQYYREEENGRGNFPPRFSGLQFPNYSSELNVNALELDDSALYLCASSPGGHRGNPKNIQYFGAGTRLSVL.

The V gene is TRBV27, the J gene TRBJ1-4; maybe TRBD1 (6 bases). V lost 6 bases, J lost 4 bases, and 18 bases lay in between. The CDR3 is 16 residues long. The germline CDR1 and CDR2 sequences are MNHEY and SMNVEV (reference sequence). The CDR3 nucleotides are TGTGCCAGCAGACCCCGCGCAGGGGTCCTTAATGAAAAACTGTTTTTT. Amino acids: CASRPRAGVLNEKLFF.

The rearrangement joins TRBV4-1 to TRBJ2-1, with 7 bases matching TRBD2. V trimming: 0 bases; J trimming: 5 bases; junction bases outside the gene matches: 19. The CDR3 is made up of 20 amino acids. CDR1 and CDR2 from the germline V gene are MGHRA and YSYEKL. The CDR3, as DNA: TGCGCCAGCAGCCAAGATTGGGAGCGGGGTCTTCTCTGGGGTAACAATGAGCAGTTCTTC. This encodes CASSQDWERGLLWGNNEQFF.

The chain combines TRBV13 with TRBJ2-1; no clear D gene. The germline V and J ends were trimmed by 9 bases and 10 bases, with 22 bases remaining between them. The CDR3 has 14 residues. Germline-derived CDR1 and CDR2 are PRHDT and FYEKMQ (reference sequence). The CDR3 region is CASRLSTRSREQFF. The CDR3 DNA is TGTGCCAGTCGACTGTCCACCAGATCCAGAGAGCAGTTCTTC.

The chain combines TRBV15 with TRBJ2-1, with a tentative D call TRBD2 (6 bases). Trimming stripped 0 bases from V and 0 bases from J, with 9 bases between. The CDR3 consists of 16 residues. Per germline, CDR1 LNHNV and CDR2 YYDKDF (reference sequence). The CDR3 reads CATSRDGGSSYNEQFF. CDR3 in DNA: TGTGCCACCAGCAGAGATGGGGGGAGCTCCTACAATGAGCAGTTCTTC.

The J gene is TRBJ2-1, the V gene TRBV19; D may be TRBD1 (6 bases). The V gene lost 7 bases and the J gene lost 9 bases, with 13 bases spanning the gap. This CDR3 has 12 residues. The V gene's germline CDR1 is LNHDA and CDR2 SQIVND (reference sequence). The CDR3 region has the DNA TGTGCCAGTAATACAGGGTTGAGTGAGCAGTTCTTC. This sequence encodes CASNTGLSEQFF.

This clone came up once. This chain connects TRBV5-6 to TRBJ1-5; 8 positions match TRBD1. V lost 4 bases and J lost 3; bases outside the gene matches: 6. The CDR3 sequence is 15 residues long. From germline, CDR1 is SGHDT and CDR2 YYEEEE. The CDR3 bases are TGTGCCAGCAGCGTTGGACAGGGATACAATCAGCCCCAGCATTTT. Translating gives CASSVGQGYNQPQHF. The whole variable domain, filled in from reference TRBV5-6 and TRBJ1-5, reads DAGVTQSPTHLIKTRGQQVTLRCSPKSGHDTVSWYQQALGQGPQFIFQYYEEEERQRGNFPDRFSGHQFPNYSSELNVNALLLGDSALYLCASSVGQGYNQPQHFGDGTRLSIL.

The chain couples TRBV7-9 to TRBJ1-3; D not resolved. Germline V CDR1 and CDR2: SEHNR, FQNEAQ (reference sequence). This CDR3 has 13 residues. Trimming removed 1 base from V and 2 bases from J, with 3 bases in between. Here the CDR3 reads CASSLGAGNTIYF. The CDR3, as DNA: TGTGCCAGCAGCTTAGGGGCTGGAAACACCATATATTTT.

The chain is built from TRBV12-5 and TRBJ2-7; 8 nucleotides align to TRBD1. The CDR3 is made up of 16 amino acids. Losses at the gene ends were 6 bases for V and 0 bases for J; bases not matched to a gene: 10. Per germline, CDR1 LGHNT and CDR2 FRNRAP. DNA for the CDR3: TGTGCTAGTGGGGACAGGGCTGGTGAGCGCTCCTACGAGCAGTACTTC. Translated: CASGDRAGERSYEQYF. The full variable domain, in which reference TRBV12-5 and TRBJ2-7 provide the parts outside the CDR3, is DARVTQTPRHKVTEMGQEVTMRCQPILGHNTVFWYRQTMMQGLELLAYFRNRAPLDDSGMPKDRFSAEMPDATLATLKIQPSEPRDSAVYFCASGDRAGERSYEQYFGPGTRLTVT.

The rearrangement joins TRBV28 to TRBJ2-7; a possible D gene is TRBD1 (6 bases). Germline V gene data show CDR1 as MDHEN and CDR2 as SYDVKM. This CDR3 is 15 amino acids long. V shed 8 bases and J shed 0 bases, with 17 bases lying between them. The CDR3 region is CASQRGGRRSYEQYF. The CDR3 DNA follows: TGTGCCAGCCAGCGAGGGGGAAGGCGCTCCTACGAGCAGTACTTC.

The chain recombines TRBV5-1 with TRBJ2-7; the match to TRBD1 covers 7 bases. Per germline, CDR1 SGHRS and CDR2 YFSETQ. The V and J ends lost 4 bases and 4 bases, in that order; junction bases with no gene match: 8. The CDR3 contains 14 residues. For the CDR3, the DNA is TGCGCCAGCAGCACAGTCCGGGACAGTTACGAGCAGTACTTC. It is translated as CASSTVRDSYEQYF.

V is TRBV5-4 and J is TRBJ1-4; 7 bases line up with TRBD1. Germline assignment: CDR1 SGHNT and CDR2 YYREEE (reference sequence). The CDR3 is 13 amino acids. J lost 8 bases, V lost 2 bases, and 3 bases had no gene match. The CDR3 region has the DNA TGTGCCAGCAGCTTCGAGACAGGGGAAAAACTGTTTTTT. As protein: CASSFETGEKLFF.

V gene TRBV9 combines with J gene TRBJ2-1; TRBD2 matches at 16 bases. Germline V lookup: CDR1 SGDLS, CDR2 YYNGEE. The CDR3 is 16 amino acids. The V segment lost 4 bases and the J segment 9 bases; nucleotides outside the gene matches: 7. CDR3 DNA sequence: TGTGCCAGCAGCACCCCGGGACTAGCGGGAGGGGGTGAGCAGTTCTTC. Residues: CASSTPGLAGGGEQFF.

The rearrangement uses TRBV3-1 (or the pseudogene TRBV3-2) and TRBJ2-2; maybe TRBD2 (6 bases). CDR1 and CDR2 from the germline V gene are LGHDT and YNNKEL (reference sequence). V was cut by 2 bases and J by 1 base, with 8 bases left in between. This CDR3 is built from 15 residues. Here the CDR3 reads CASSQLALNTGELFF. Here the CDR3 DNA reads TGTGCCAGCAGCCAACTAGCGTTGAACACCGGGGAGCTGTTTTTT.

The rearrangement uses TRBV9 and TRBJ1-5, with D perhaps matching TRBD1 (6 bases). V lost 0 bases to trimming and J lost 4 bases, with 11 bases between them. The length of the CDR3 is 15 residues. Germline CDR1 and CDR2: SGDLS and YYNGEE. For the CDR3, the DNA is TGTGCCAGCAGCGTAGCGGGGGCGCGGAATCAGCCCCAGCATTTT. This codes for CASSVAGARNQPQHF.

This clone is a singleton in its sample. The chain has TRBV13 and TRBJ1-6; TRBD1 aligns across 8 bases. The V gene's germline CDR1 is PRHDT and CDR2 FYEKMQ (reference sequence). V lost 5 bases and J lost 10; bases outside the gene matches: 10. The CDR3 is 15 amino acids. The CDR3 spells CASSRGRTGNSPLHF. CDR3 in DNA: TGTGCCAGCAGCCGGGGCCGGACAGGGAACTCACCCCTCCACTTT.

The rearrangement links TRBV10-3 to TRBJ2-5; 10 nucleotides match TRBD2. Per germline, CDR1 ENHRY and CDR2 SYGVKD. V was pared by 5 bases and J by 5 bases, with 2 bases of the junction left unmatched. This CDR3 contains 13 residues. CDR3 DNA: TGTGCCATCAGTTCGGGACTAGCGGAGACCCAGTACTTC. This translates into CAISSGLAETQYF.

This rearrangement joins TRBV28 to TRBJ1-3, with D uncertain. The CDR3 consists of 17 residues. Germline V gene sequence: CDR1 MDHEN, CDR2 SYDVKM. V lost 0 bases and J 0 bases, leaving 12 bases between the germline ends. CDR3 residues: CASSLWRVFVSGNTIYF. DNA of the CDR3: TGTGCCAGCAGTTTATGGAGGGTATTTGTCTCTGGAAACACCATATATTTT.

The chain combines TRBV27 with TRBJ1-5, with D unresolved. Trimming stripped 5 bases from V and 5 bases from J, with 22 bases between. From germline, CDR1 is MNHEY and CDR2 SMNVEV (reference sequence). The CDR3 has 17 amino acids. CDR3 amino acids: CASSPDFSRIGDQPQHF. CDR3 bases: TGTGCCAGCAGTCCAGATTTTTCGAGGATCGGAGATCAGCCCCAGCATTTT.

This rearrangement joins TRBV15 to TRBJ2-1, with TRBD2 matching over 11 bases. CDR3 length: 16 amino acids. V was clipped by 0 bases and J by 2 bases; unmatched bases: 0. Germline loops: CDR1 LNHNV, CDR2 YYDKDF (reference sequence). The CDR3 DNA is TGTGCCACCAGCAGAGAGACTAGCGGGGCCTACAATGAGCAGTTCTTC. It specifies CATSRETSGAYNEQFF.

The chain is built from TRBV2 and TRBJ1-1; the match to TRBD1 covers 8 bases. This CDR3 has 15 amino acids. CDR1 is SNHLY, CDR2 FYNNEI, per germline. J was trimmed by 1 base and V by 2 bases; bases with no gene match: 3. The CDR3 DNA follows: TGTGCCAGCAGTGAACAGGGGGCTAGGAACACTGAAGCTTTCTTT. Protein sequence: CASSEQGARNTEAFF.

The CDR3: CASSPNPLNTEAFF. The CDR3 DNA is TGCGCCAGCAGCCCAAACCCTCTGAACACTGAAGCTTTCTTT. The J gene is TRBJ1-1, the V gene TRBV5-1; D uncertain. Germline V gene sequence: CDR1 SGHRS, CDR2 YFSETQ. This CDR3 contains 14 residues. V was shortened by 4 bases and J by 0 bases, with 10 bases between the two germline ends.

This chain connects TRBV28 to TRBJ1-5, with a weak D call TRBD1 (6 bases). CDR1 and CDR2 from the germline V gene are MDHEN and SYDVKM. The CDR3 has 16 amino acids. V was trimmed by 3 bases and J by 7 bases, leaving 19 bases between them. This chain's CDR3 is CASSFGGVRAKQPQHF. In nucleotides, the CDR3 is TGTGCCAGCAGTTTTGGGGGCGTAAGGGCAAAACAGCCCCAGCATTTT.

This sequence joins TRBV10-2 and TRBJ1-5; a weak D match, TRBD1 (5 bases). Trimming left V 6 bases short and J 1 base short, with 13 bases between. CDR1 is WSHSY, CDR2 SAAADI, per germline. The CDR3 is 15 amino acids. CDR3 sequence (DNA): TGCGCCAGCAGGTCCGGGACCGGCAGCAATCAGCCCCAGCATTTT. It specifies CASRSGTGSNQPQHF.